The clone carrying this TCR beta chain was picked up one time. The sample belongs to a study of control samples from healthy donors and cancer patients. TCRdb keeps only in-frame clones here, not all; method: immunoSEQ multiplex PCR. The data contain over 150,000 clones, around 87% of them singletons. The CDR3 sequence is 17 residues long. Trimming cost V 4 bases and J 4 bases; bases outside gene matches: 9. CDR1 is SEHNR and CDR2 is FQNEAQ in the germline V gene (reference sequence). J is TRBJ2-3 and V is TRBV7-9; TRBD2 matches 12 bases. The material sequenced was blood. The clonotype originates from a woman in her forties or fifties in good health. The CDR3 nucleotides read TGTGCCAGCAGCTCCCAGCGACTAGCGGGAGACGCAGATACGCAGTATTTT. It codes for CASSSQRLAGDADTQYF.